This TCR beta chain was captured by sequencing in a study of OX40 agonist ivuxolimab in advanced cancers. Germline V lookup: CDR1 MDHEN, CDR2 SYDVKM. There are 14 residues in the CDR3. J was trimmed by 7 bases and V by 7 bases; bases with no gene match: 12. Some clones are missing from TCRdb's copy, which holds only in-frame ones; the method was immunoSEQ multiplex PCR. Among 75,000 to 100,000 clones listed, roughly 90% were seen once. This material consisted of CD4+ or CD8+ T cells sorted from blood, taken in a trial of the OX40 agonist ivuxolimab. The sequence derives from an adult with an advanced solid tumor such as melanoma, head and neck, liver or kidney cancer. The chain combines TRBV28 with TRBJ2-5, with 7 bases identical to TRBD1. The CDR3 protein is CASTSQGIRGTQYF. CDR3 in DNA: TGTGCCAGCACCTCACAGGGGATACGGGGGACCCAGTACTTC.